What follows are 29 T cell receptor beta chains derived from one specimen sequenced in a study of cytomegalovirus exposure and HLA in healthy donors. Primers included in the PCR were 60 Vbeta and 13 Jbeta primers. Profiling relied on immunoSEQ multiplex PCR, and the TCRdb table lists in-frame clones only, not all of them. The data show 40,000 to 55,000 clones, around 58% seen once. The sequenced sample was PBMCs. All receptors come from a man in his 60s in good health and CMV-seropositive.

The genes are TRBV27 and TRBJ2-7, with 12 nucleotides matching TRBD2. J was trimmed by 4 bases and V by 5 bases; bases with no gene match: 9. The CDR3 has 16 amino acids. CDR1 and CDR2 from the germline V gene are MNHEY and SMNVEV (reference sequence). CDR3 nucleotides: TGTGCCAGCAGTCCCTCCCTAGCGGGAGGGTTTTACGAGCAGTACTTC. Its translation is CASSPSLAGGFYEQYF.

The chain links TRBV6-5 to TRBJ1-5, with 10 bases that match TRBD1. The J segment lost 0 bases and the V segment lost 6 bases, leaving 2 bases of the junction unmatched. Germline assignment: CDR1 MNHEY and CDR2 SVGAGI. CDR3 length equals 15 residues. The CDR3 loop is CASSRTGGSNQPQHF. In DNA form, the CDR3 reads TGTGCCAGCAGCCGGACAGGGGGTAGCAATCAGCCCCAGCATTTT.

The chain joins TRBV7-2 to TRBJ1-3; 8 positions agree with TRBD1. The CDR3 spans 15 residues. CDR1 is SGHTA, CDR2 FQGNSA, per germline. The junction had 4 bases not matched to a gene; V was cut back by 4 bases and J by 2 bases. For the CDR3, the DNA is TGTGCCAGCAGCTCTGCCAGGGGGCCTGGAAACACCATATATTTT. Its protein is CASSSARGPGNTIYF. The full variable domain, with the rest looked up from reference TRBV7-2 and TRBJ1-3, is GAGVSQSPSNKVTEKGKDVELRCDPISGHTALYWYRQSLGQGLEFLIYFQGNSAPDKSGLPSDRFSAERTGGSVSTLTIQRTQQEDSAVYLCASSSARGPGNTIYFGEGSWLTVV.

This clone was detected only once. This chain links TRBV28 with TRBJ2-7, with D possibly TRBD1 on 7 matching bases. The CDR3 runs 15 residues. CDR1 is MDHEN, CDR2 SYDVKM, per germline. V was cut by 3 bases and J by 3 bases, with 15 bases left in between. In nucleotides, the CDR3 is TGTGCCAGCAGTTTCCCCCCTCAGGGGGGCTACGAGCAGTACTTC. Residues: CASSFPPQGGYEQYF.

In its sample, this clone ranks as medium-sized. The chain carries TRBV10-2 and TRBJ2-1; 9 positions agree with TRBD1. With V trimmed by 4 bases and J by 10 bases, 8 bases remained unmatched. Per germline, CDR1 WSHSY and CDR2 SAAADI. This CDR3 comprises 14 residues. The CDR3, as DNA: TGCGCCAGCAGTGCCCCGGGACAGGGTTGGGAGCAGTTCTTC. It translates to CASSAPGQGWEQFF.

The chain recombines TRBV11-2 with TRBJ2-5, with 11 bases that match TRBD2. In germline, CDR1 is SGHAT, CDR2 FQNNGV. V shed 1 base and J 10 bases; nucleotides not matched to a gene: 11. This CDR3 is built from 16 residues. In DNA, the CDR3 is TGTGCCAGCAGCTTAGTAGTGACTAGCGGGACTGGGGGCCAGTACTTC. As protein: CASSLVVTSGTGGQYF.

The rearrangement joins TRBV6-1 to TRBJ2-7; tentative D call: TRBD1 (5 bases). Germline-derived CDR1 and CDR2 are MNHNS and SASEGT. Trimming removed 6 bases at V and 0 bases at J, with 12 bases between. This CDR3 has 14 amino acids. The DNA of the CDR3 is TGTGCCAGCAGGCAGGACACTTACTCCTACGAGCAGTACTTC. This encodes CASRQDTYSYEQYF.

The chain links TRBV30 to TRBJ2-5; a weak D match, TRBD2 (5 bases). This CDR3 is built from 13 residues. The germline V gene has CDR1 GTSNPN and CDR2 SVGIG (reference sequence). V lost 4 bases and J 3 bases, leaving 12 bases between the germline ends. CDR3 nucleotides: TGTGCCTGGACTGAAGGAGGTGAAGAGACCCAGTACTTC. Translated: CAWTEGGEETQYF.

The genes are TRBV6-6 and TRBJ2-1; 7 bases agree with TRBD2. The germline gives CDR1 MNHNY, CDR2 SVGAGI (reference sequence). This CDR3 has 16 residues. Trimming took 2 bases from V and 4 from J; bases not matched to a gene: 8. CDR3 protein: CASSYSGGEEYNEQFF. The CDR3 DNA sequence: TGTGCCAGCAGTTACAGTGGGGGGGAGGAGTACAATGAGCAGTTCTTC.

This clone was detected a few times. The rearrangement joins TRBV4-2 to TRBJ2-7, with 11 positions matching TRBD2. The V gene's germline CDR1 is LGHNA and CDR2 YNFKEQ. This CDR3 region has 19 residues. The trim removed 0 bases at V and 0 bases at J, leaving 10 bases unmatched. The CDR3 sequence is CASSQELAGGPLASYEQYF. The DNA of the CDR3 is TGTGCCAGCAGCCAAGAGCTAGCGGGAGGACCTTTAGCCTCCTACGAGCAGTACTTC.

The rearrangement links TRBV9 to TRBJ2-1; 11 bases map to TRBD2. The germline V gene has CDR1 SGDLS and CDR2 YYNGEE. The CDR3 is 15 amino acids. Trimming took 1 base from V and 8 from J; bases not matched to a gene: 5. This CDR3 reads CASSVLAGGNDEQFF. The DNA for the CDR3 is TGTGCCAGCAGCGTACTAGCGGGAGGTAACGATGAGCAGTTCTTC.

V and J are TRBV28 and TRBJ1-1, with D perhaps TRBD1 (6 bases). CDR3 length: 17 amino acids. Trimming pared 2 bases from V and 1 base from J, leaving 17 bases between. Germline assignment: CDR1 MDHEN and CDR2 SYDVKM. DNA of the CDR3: TGTGCCAGCAGTTTACCACTTTTAGGACAGAAGAACACTGAAGCTTTCTTT. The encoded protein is CASSLPLLGQKNTEAFF.

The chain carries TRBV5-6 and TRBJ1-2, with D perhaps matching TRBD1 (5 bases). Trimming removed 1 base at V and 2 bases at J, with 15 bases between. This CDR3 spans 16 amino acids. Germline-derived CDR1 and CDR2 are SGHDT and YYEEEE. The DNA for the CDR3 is TGTGCCAGCAGCTTGACGACAGCCTTATTAAACTATGGCTACACCTTC. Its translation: CASSLTTALLNYGYTF. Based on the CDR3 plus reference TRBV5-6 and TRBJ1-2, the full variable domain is DAGVTQSPTHLIKTRGQQVTLRCSPKSGHDTVSWYQQALGQGPQFIFQYYEEEERQRGNFPDRFSGHQFPNYSSELNVNALLLGDSALYLCASSLTTALLNYGYTFGSGTRLTVV.

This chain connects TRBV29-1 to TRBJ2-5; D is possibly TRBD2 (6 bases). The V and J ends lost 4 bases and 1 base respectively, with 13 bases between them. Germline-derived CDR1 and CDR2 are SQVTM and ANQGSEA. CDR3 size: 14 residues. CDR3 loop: CSVGLVGGQETQYF. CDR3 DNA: TGCAGCGTTGGCTTGGTGGGGGGCCAAGAGACCCAGTACTTC.

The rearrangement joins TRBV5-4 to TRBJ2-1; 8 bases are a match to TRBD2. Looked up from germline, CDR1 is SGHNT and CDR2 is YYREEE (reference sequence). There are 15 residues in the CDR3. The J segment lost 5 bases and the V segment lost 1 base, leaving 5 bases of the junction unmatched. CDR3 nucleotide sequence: TGTGCCAGCAGCTTGTTACTAGCGGAAGACAATGAGCAGTTCTTC. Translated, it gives CASSLLLAEDNEQFF.

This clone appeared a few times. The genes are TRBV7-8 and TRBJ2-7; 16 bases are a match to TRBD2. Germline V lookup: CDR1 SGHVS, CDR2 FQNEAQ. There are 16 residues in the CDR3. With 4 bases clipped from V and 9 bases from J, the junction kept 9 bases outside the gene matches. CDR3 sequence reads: CASSSSGTSGREGQYF. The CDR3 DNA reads TGTGCCAGCAGCTCCTCCGGGACTAGCGGGAGGGAGGGGCAGTACTTC.

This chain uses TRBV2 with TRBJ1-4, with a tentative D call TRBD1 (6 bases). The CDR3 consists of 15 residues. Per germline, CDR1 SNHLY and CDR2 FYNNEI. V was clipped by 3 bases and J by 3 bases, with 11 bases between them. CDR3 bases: TGTGCCAGCAGTGACTGGGGGCTAGCTAATGAAAAACTGTTTTTT. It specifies CASSDWGLANEKLFF.

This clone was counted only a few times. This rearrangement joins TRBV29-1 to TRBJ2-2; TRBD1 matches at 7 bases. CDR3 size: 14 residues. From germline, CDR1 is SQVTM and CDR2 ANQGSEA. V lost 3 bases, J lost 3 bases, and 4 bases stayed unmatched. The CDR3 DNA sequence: TGCAGCGTTGAGCCAGACAGGGACACCGGGGAGCTGTTTTTT. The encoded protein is CSVEPDRDTGELFF.

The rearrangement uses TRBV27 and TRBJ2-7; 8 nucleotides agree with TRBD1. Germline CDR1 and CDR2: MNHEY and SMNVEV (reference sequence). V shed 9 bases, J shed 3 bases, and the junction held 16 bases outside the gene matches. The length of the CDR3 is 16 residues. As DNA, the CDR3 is TGTGCCAGTGCAGCGTGGGTGAGACAGGGGAACTACGAGCAGTACTTC. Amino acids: CASAAWVRQGNYEQYF.

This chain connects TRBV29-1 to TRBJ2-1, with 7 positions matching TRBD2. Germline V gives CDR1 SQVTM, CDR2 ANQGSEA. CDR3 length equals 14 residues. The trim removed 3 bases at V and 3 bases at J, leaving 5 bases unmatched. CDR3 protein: CSVDAGVFYNEQFF. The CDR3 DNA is TGCAGCGTTGATGCGGGAGTGTTCTACAATGAGCAGTTCTTC.

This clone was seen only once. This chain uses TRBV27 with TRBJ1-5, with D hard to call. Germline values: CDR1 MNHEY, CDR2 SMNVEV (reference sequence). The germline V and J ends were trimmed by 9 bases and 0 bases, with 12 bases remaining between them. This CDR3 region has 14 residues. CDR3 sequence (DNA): TGTGCCAGTCGCGGCGGATTTAGCAATCAGCCCCAGCATTTT. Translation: CASRGGFSNQPQHF.

In nucleotides, the CDR3 is TGTGCCAGCAGCTACCTAGGGGGCCCCTACAATGAGCAGTTCTTC. Translation gives CASSYLGGPYNEQFF. The rearrangement links TRBV5-4 to TRBJ2-1, with 7 bases that match TRBD1. CDR3 length equals 15 residues. Unmatched junction bases numbered 5, after V lost 3 bases and J lost 2 bases. Germline V lookup: CDR1 SGHNT, CDR2 YYREEE (reference sequence).

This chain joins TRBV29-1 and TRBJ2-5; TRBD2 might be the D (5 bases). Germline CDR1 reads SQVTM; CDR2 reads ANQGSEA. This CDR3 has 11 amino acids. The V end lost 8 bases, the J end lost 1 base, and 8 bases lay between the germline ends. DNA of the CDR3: TGCAGCTCGAGGGTCCAAGAGACCCAGTACTTC. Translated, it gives CSSRVQETQYF.

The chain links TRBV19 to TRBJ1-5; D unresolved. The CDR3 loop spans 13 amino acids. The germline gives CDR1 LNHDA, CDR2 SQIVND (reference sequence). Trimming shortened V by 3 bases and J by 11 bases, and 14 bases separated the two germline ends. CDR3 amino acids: CASSIAHAGAQHF. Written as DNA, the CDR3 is TGTGCCAGTAGTATCGCCCACGCCGGTGCCCAGCATTTT.

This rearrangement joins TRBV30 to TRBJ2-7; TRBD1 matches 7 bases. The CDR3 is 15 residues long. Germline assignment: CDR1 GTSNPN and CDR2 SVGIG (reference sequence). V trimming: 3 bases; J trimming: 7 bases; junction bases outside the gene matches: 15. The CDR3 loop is CAWSQDRVQGMEQYF. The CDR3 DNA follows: TGTGCCTGGAGCCAAGACAGGGTCCAAGGAATGGAGCAGTACTTC.

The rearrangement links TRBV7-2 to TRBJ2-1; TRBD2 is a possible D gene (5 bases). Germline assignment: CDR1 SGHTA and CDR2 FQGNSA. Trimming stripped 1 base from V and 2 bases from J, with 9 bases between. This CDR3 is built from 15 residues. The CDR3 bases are TGTGCCAGCAGCTTAGGAGGACTGACCTACAATGAGCAGTTCTTC. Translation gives CASSLGGLTYNEQFF.

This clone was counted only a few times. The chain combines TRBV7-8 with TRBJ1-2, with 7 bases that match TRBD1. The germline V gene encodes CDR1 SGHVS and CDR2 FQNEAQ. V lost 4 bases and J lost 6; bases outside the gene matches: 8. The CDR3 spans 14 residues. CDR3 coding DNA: TGTGCCAGCAGCTCTAGATGGACAGGAGATGGCTACACCTTC. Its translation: CASSSRWTGDGYTF.

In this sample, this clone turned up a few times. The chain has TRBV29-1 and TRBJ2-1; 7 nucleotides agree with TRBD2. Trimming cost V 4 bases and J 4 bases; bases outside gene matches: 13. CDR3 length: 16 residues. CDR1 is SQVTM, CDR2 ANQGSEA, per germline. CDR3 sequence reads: CSVGAGSSNDYNEQFF. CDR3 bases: TGCAGCGTTGGAGCGGGGAGCAGCAATGATTACAATGAGCAGTTCTTC.

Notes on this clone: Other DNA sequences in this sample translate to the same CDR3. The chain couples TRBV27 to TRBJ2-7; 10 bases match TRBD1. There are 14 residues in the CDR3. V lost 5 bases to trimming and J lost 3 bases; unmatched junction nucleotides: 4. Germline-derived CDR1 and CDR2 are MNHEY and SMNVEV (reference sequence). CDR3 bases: TGTGCCAGCAGTCCTAGGGACAGGGGCTACGAGCAGTACTTC. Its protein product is CASSPRDRGYEQYF.